This is a list of T cell receptor beta chains from one sample in a study of blood T cell repertoires in COVID-19. Here immunoSEQ multiplex PCR was the method, and the copy in TCRdb shows in-frame clones only, minus some. This sample has roughly 300,000 clones, with around 90% found just once. Sequencing was done on a sample of PBMCs or T cells enriched from blood (not recorded which). Receptors originate from a woman aged 30 to 39 who had recovered from COVID-19. CDR3s include the opening cysteine and the closing phenylalanine or tryptophan. The D gene is left open where the match is weak. Clone sizes are given selectively: once, few, many, or a class where the clone is expanded.

V gene	J gene	clone size	D gene	CDR3 protein	CDR3 DNA
TRBV4-2	TRBJ2-3	-	TRBD2	CASSPLTSGSTDTQYF	TGTGCCAGCAGCCCCCTGACTAGCGGGAGCACAGATACGCAGTATTTT
TRBV15	TRBJ2-7	-	-	CATSRSPVSGLYSYEQYF	TGTGCCACCAGCAGAAGTCCCGTTAGCGGACTATACTCCTACGAGCAGTACTTC
TRBV18	TRBJ2-7	-	TRBD1	CASTGTGLYEQYF	TGTGCCAGCACCGGGACAGGGTTGTACGAGCAGTACTTC
TRBV11-3	TRBJ2-2	-	TRBD1	CASSPTGGNGELFF	TGTGCCAGCAGCCCGACAGGGGGCAACGGGGAGCTGTTTTTT
TRBV6-5	TRBJ1-2	-	TRBD1	CASSLTGTGDGYTF	TGTGCCAGCAGTTTAACCGGGACAGGGGATGGCTACACCTTC
TRBV6-5	TRBJ1-6	-	-	CASSYSSQGSSPLHF	TGTGCCAGCAGTTACTCGAGCCAGGGAAGTTCACCCCTCCACTTT
TRBV28	TRBJ1-1	-	-	CASSLSTGDNTEAFF	TGTGCCAGCAGCTTATCCACGGGGGACAACACTGAAGCTTTCTTT
TRBV12-3/TRBV12-4	TRBJ2-1	-	-	CASREGQWDEQFF	TGTGCCAGCAGGGAGGGCCAGTGGGATGAGCAGTTCTTC
TRBV6-5	TRBJ2-5	-	TRBD2	CASSTASGGAETQYF	TGTGCCAGCAGTACGGCAAGCGGGGGGGCGGAGACCCAGTACTTC
TRBV28	TRBJ2-1	-	TRBD1	CASSLGTEYNEQFF	TGTGCCAGCAGTCTCGGGACAGAATACAATGAGCAGTTCTTC
TRBV27	TRBJ2-1	-	TRBD2	CASRRGTSGISEQFF	TGTGCCTCCCGAAGGGGGACTAGCGGGATTTCTGAGCAGTTCTTC
TRBV5-1	TRBJ2-7	-	-	CASGRGGNEQYF	TGCGCCAGCGGGAGAGGGGGAAACGAGCAGTACTTC
TRBV28	TRBJ2-6	-	-	CASSLRSSSGANVLTF	TGTGCCAGCAGTTTAAGATCTAGCTCTGGGGCCAACGTCCTGACTTTC
TRBV25-1	TRBJ2-2	-	-	CASSEHLTGDTGELFF	TGTGCCAGCAGTGAACACCTTACAGGAGACACCGGGGAGCTGTTTTTT
TRBV5-4	TRBJ2-3	-	-	CASSKPGGGSDTQYF	TGTGCCAGCAGCAAACCCGGCGGAGGGTCAGATACGCAGTATTTT
TRBV7-8	TRBJ2-1	-	TRBD2	CASSTRVPRGTSGQFF	TGTGCCAGCAGCACCCGCGTACCGAGGGGGACTAGCGGTCAGTTCTTC
TRBV3-1/TRBV3-2	TRBJ2-7	few	TRBD2	CASSPNRRLAGIPYEQYF	TGTGCCAGCAGCCCGAACCGAAGACTAGCGGGAATCCCCTACGAGCAGTACTTC
TRBV29-1	TRBJ1-2	-	-	CSVTLGVTLYTF	TGCAGCGTCACCCTCGGGGTGACTCTTTACACCTTC
TRBV5-1	TRBJ1-1	once	-	CASSSGRMNTEAFF	TGCGCCAGCAGCAGCGGGAGAATGAACACTGAAGCTTTCTTT
TRBV24-1	TRBJ1-4	-	TRBD1	CATSAGQGNEKLFF	TGTGCCACCAGTGCAGGACAGGGTAATGAAAAACTGTTTTTT
TRBV28	TRBJ2-7	-	-	CASSSRWRTAAYEQYF	TGTGCCAGCAGTTCGAGGTGGAGGACAGCGGCCTACGAGCAGTACTTC
TRBV27	TRBJ2-1	-	-	CASSLVRNNEQFF	TGTGCCAGCAGTTTAGTCAGAAACAATGAGCAGTTCTTC
TRBV18	TRBJ1-6	once	-	CASSPEGNSPLHF	TGTGCCAGCTCACCAGAGGGCAATTCACCCCTCCACTTT
TRBV29-1	TRBJ2-5	once	TRBD2	CSGTSDQETQYF	TGCAGCGGAACTAGCGACCAAGAGACCCAGTACTTC
TRBV13	TRBJ2-5	-	TRBD2	CASSTSLAAGRAQYF	TGTGCCAGCAGCACCTCCCTAGCGGCCGGGAGGGCCCAGTACTTC
TRBV4-1	TRBJ2-1	-	-	CASSQAPGVEQFF	TGCGCCAGCAGCCAAGCGCCAGGCGTGGAGCAGTTCTTC
TRBV10-2	TRBJ1-1	-	-	CASSEGVGTEAFF	TGCGCCAGCAGTGAAGGGGTGGGAACTGAAGCTTTCTTT